The 30 T cell receptor beta chains listed next were all sequenced from one sample in a study of cytomegalovirus exposure and HLA in healthy donors. The PCR made use of 60 Vbeta and 13 Jbeta primers. TCRdb's table, derived via immunoSEQ multiplex PCR, lists solely in-frame clones and lacks some. The table has about 160,000 clones, approximately 86% seen once; the top ten hold 1.5% to 2%. The specimen was PBMCs. These receptors were obtained from a woman between 18 and 29 years old in good health and CMV-seronegative.

This chain links TRBV27 with TRBJ2-7, with 8 bases aligning to TRBD1. The CDR3 contains 14 residues. Per germline, CDR1 MNHEY and CDR2 SMNVEV (reference sequence). V shed 5 bases and J 4 bases; nucleotides not matched to a gene: 7. The CDR3 reads CASSTDRDSYEQYF. The CDR3 DNA reads as TGTGCCAGCAGTACGGACAGGGATAGTTACGAGCAGTACTTC.

The V gene is TRBV5-1, the J gene TRBJ1-6; 7 bases match TRBD1. The CDR3 length is 13 residues. Per germline, CDR1 SGHRS and CDR2 YFSETQ. V lost 4 bases to trimming and J lost 9 bases; unmatched junction nucleotides: 4. The CDR3 DNA is TGCGCCAGCAGCCTGACAGGGTCTTCACCCCTCCACTTT. The encoded protein is CASSLTGSSPLHF.

The V call is TRBV6-5, the J call TRBJ2-1; a weak D match, TRBD1 (5 bases). In germline, CDR1 is MNHEY, CDR2 SVGAGI. The germline V and J ends were trimmed by 0 bases and 2 bases, with 11 bases remaining between them. This CDR3 comprises 16 residues. CDR3: CASSYSKGYAYNEQFF. As DNA, the CDR3 is TGTGCCAGCAGTTACTCAAAGGGGTACGCCTACAATGAGCAGTTCTTC.

The V and J genes are TRBV11-2 and TRBJ1-1; TRBD1 agrees at 7 bases. V dropped 2 bases and J dropped 3; count of bases not matched to a gene: 3. CDR3 length: 14 amino acids. Germline V lookup: CDR1 SGHAT, CDR2 FQNNGV. The CDR3: CASSLTDRDTEAFF. CDR3 coding DNA: TGTGCCAGCAGCTTAACAGACAGGGACACTGAAGCTTTCTTT. Using reference TRBV11-2 and TRBJ1-1 for the parts outside the CDR3, the full variable domain is EAGVAQSPRYKIIEKRQSVAFWCNPISGHATLYWYQQILGQGPKLLIQFQNNGVVDDSQLPKDRFSAERLKGVDSTLKIQPAKLEDSAVYLCASSLTDRDTEAFFGQGTRLTVV.

CDR3 region: CASGRDRDEQYF. For the CDR3, the DNA is TGTGCCAGCGGGAGGGACAGGGACGAGCAGTACTTC. The J gene is TRBJ2-7, the V gene TRBV9, with 9 bases lining up with TRBD1. V dropped 7 bases and J dropped 5; count of bases not matched to a gene: 4. Per the germline V gene, CDR1 is SGDLS and CDR2 is YYNGEE. The CDR3 consists of 12 residues.

This clone was detected a few times. This chain joins TRBV4-1 and TRBJ1-5, with 10 nucleotides matching TRBD1. V shed 6 bases and J 6 bases; nucleotides not matched to a gene: 5. Germline CDR1 and CDR2: MGHRA and YSYEKL. The CDR3 has 14 amino acids. The CDR3 DNA is TGCGCCAGCAGAGACAGGGGGCAGGGTCAGCCCCAGCATTTT. Its translation is CASRDRGQGQPQHF.

The chain carries TRBV7-9 and TRBJ2-3; D may be TRBD2 (6 bases). Germline CDR1 SEHNR, CDR2 FQNEAQ (reference sequence). The CDR3 is 13 amino acids. The ends were cut back, 5 bases at V and 6 bases at J, with 12 bases in the middle. CDR3 region: CASSPPAGDTQYF. DNA for the CDR3: TGTGCCAGCAGCCCCCCAGCGGGTGATACGCAGTATTTT.

This clone was recorded a few times. The J gene is TRBJ2-1, the V gene TRBV7-2; 7 nucleotides line up with TRBD2. The CDR3 contains 15 residues. CDR1 SGHTA and CDR2 FQGNSA come from the germline V gene. After removal of 1 base from V and 5 bases from J, the junction contained 5 bases not matched to a gene. The CDR3 coding sequence is TGTGCCAGCAGCTTAGAACTAGCGCCCCACAATGAGCAGTTCTTC. Translating it yields CASSLELAPHNEQFF. Using reference TRBV7-2 and TRBJ2-1 for the parts outside the CDR3, the full variable domain is GAGVSQSPSNKVTEKGKDVELRCDPISGHTALYWYRQSLGQGLEFLIYFQGNSAPDKSGLPSDRFSAERTGGSVSTLTIQRTQQEDSAVYLCASSLELAPHNEQFFGPGTRLTVL.

This chain uses TRBV5-1 with TRBJ1-2; D perhaps matches TRBD1 (6 bases). V lost 4 bases and J 4 bases, leaving 17 bases between the germline ends. This CDR3 comprises 15 residues. Germline assignment: CDR1 SGHRS and CDR2 YFSETQ. The CDR3 loop reads CASSPRAGAGYGYTF. CDR3 DNA: TGCGCCAGCAGCCCACGGGCGGGGGCTGGCTATGGCTACACCTTC.

The gene calls are TRBV6-1 and TRBJ2-5, with 9 bases fitting TRBD1. Judging by the DNA end, TRBJ2-7 fits better; the J call may be wrong. Germline assignment: CDR1 MNHNS and CDR2 SASEGT. The CDR3 loop spans 16 amino acids. The CDR3 sequence: CASSDIGTGPSYEQYF. CDR3 coding DNA: TGTGCCAGCAGTGACATCGGGACAGGGCCCTCCTACGAGCAGTACTTC.

This clone showed up just once. V is TRBV28 and J is TRBJ2-1, with 10 bases identical to TRBD2. The CDR3 has 13 amino acids. V dropped 10 bases and J dropped 3; count of bases not matched to a gene: 3. Germline CDR1 is MDHEN and CDR2 is SYDVKM. CDR3 DNA sequence: TGTGCCACCGGACTAGCGGACTACAATGAGCAGTTCTTC. This encodes CATGLADYNEQFF.

The chain uses TRBV7-9 and TRBJ2-7, with 9 bases that match TRBD2. Looked up from germline, CDR1 is SEHNR and CDR2 is FQNEAQ (reference sequence). V lost 3 bases, J lost 3 bases, and 3 bases stayed unmatched. This CDR3 is 14 amino acids long. The CDR3 DNA follows: TGTGCCAGCAGCTTCAGCGGGAGGTACTACGAGCAGTACTTC. It is translated as CASSFSGRYYEQYF.

V gene TRBV4-1 combines with J gene TRBJ2-7; 8 positions agree with TRBD2. CDR1 is MGHRA and CDR2 is YSYEKL in the germline V gene. The CDR3 sequence is 18 residues long. Germline trimming cut 0 bases from V and 4 bases from J; bases unmatched to any gene: 14. The CDR3 sequence is CASSQDRPRAGAHYEQYF. In DNA, the CDR3 is TGCGCCAGCAGCCAAGATCGCCCTCGAGCGGGAGCCCATTACGAGCAGTACTTC.

This sequence joins TRBV5-8 and TRBJ2-7, with 7 bases fitting TRBD1. There are 15 residues in the CDR3. The germline V gene encodes CDR1 SGHTS and CDR2 YDEGEE. Unmatched junction bases numbered 10, after V lost 4 bases and J lost 3 bases. The CDR3 DNA is TGTGCCAGCAGCATTAACCCGGGACAGAACTACGAGCAGTACTTC. Translating gives CASSINPGQNYEQYF.

The V gene is TRBV18, the J gene TRBJ2-2; 9 nucleotides align to TRBD1. CDR3 size: 17 residues. Germline V gene lookup returns CDR1 KGHSH and CDR2 LQKENI. V gave up 0 bases and J gave up 4 bases; unmatched junction bases: 6. In nucleotides, the CDR3 is TGTGCCAGCTCACCACCCGGGACAGGGTTGGTCACCGGGGAGCTGTTTTTT. Its protein product is CASSPPGTGLVTGELFF. The complete variable domain, with remaining parts taken from reference TRBV18 and TRBJ2-2, reads NAGVMQNPRHLVRRRGQEARLRCSPMKGHSHVYWYRQLPEEGLKFMVYLQKENIIDESGMPKERFSAEFPKEGPSILRIQQVVRGDSAAYFCASSPPGTGLVTGELFFGEGSRLTVL.

As regards this clone: In this CDR3 the conserved last residue, phenylalanine or tryptophan, is missing, so a read error is likely. Because the CDR3's place on the DNA is in doubt, the DNA is left out and the CDR3 is given as listed by TCRdb. The chain uses TRBV7-7 and TRBJ2-7; the listed D gene, TRBD2, was not tested against the DNA. From germline, CDR1 is SSHAT and CDR2 FNYEAQ (reference sequence). Counting both end residues, the CDR3 totals 13 amino acids. The CDR3 is CASRNWDARDSNI.

In this sample, this clone turned up a few times. The chain joins TRBV28 to TRBJ2-3, with 7 bases matching TRBD2. The CDR3 is 14 residues long. CDR1 MDHEN and CDR2 SYDVKM come from the germline V gene. V shed 6 bases and J 1 base; nucleotides not matched to a gene: 4. The CDR3 region has the DNA TGTGCCAGCAGCCACGGACTAGGCACAGATACGCAGTATTTT. It yields the protein CASSHGLGTDTQYF.

This sequence joins TRBV7-9 and TRBJ2-1; TRBD2 aligns across 11 bases. This CDR3 region has 16 residues. Losses at the gene ends were 4 bases for V and 3 bases for J; bases not matched to a gene: 5. Germline CDR1 SEHNR, CDR2 FQNEAQ (reference sequence). The CDR3 spells CASSYQGLAVYNEQFF. The CDR3 nucleotides read TGTGCCAGCAGCTATCAGGGACTAGCGGTCTACAATGAGCAGTTCTTC.

The chain links TRBV6-6 to TRBJ2-2, with D uncertain. Germline V gene sequence: CDR1 MNHNY, CDR2 SVGAGI (reference sequence). Trimming removed 2 bases from V and 5 bases from J, with 6 bases in between. The CDR3 loop spans 13 amino acids. The CDR3 DNA reads TGTGCCAGCAGTTACCTTTTAACCGGGGAGCTGTTTTTT. Residues: CASSYLLTGELFF.

The chain carries TRBV7-3 and TRBJ1-5; D may be TRBD1 (6 bases). The ends were cut back, 2 bases at V and 5 bases at J, with 13 bases in the middle. Germline V gene data show CDR1 as SGHTA and CDR2 as FQGTGA. CDR3 size: 15 residues. CDR3 DNA: TGTGCCAGCAGCTTAGGACGGGACACCCATCAGCCCCAGCATTTT. It codes for CASSLGRDTHQPQHF.

CDR3 in DNA: TGTGCCAGCAGTTGGTTAAGCGGGAGAAAGAACGAGCAGTACTTC. Its translation is CASSWLSGRKNEQYF. The chain is built from TRBV6-5 and TRBJ2-7, with 8 positions matching TRBD2. Germline CDR1 reads MNHEY; CDR2 reads SVGAGI. CDR3 length: 15 residues. Trimming took 4 bases from V and 5 from J; bases not matched to a gene: 10.

V and J are TRBV7-2 and TRBJ1-6, with 9 bases lining up with TRBD1. CDR3 length equals 16 residues. Germline assignment: CDR1 SGHTA and CDR2 FQGNSA. Germline trimming cut 2 bases from V and 10 bases from J; bases unmatched to any gene: 9. The CDR3 DNA is TGTGCCAGCAGCTTAATTACAGGGGGCATGGGGTCACCCCTCCACTTT. The encoded protein is CASSLITGGMGSPLHF.

V gene TRBV7-6 combines with J gene TRBJ1-2, with a weak D call TRBD1 (6 bases). In germline, CDR1 is SGHVS, CDR2 FNYEAQ. CDR3 length: 15 residues. Trimming removed 5 bases from V and 14 bases from J, with 27 bases in between. The CDR3 protein is CASSEDGDIVAPETF. The CDR3 nucleotides are TGTGCCAGCAGCGAAGATGGGGACATCGTGGCACCTGAGACCTTC.

This sequence joins TRBV10-1 and TRBJ1-1; D remains ambiguous. This CDR3 is 14 amino acids long. Germline V gene sequence: CDR1 WNHNN, CDR2 SYGVQD (reference sequence). V dropped 10 bases and J dropped 4 bases, with 19 bases sitting between them. The DNA of the CDR3 is TGCGCCACCTCACCGGGTGGGTCGGCCACTGAAGCTTTCTTT. It encodes CATSPGGSATEAFF.

The rearrangement uses TRBV23-1 and TRBJ1-2, with D perhaps TRBD1 (6 bases). TRBV23-1 is an open reading frame whose function is uncertain. The CDR3 runs 15 residues. The germline V and J ends were trimmed by 1 base and 2 bases, with 11 bases remaining between them. CDR3 bases: TGCGCCAGCAGTCAATGGGGGGGCCAGAACTATGGCTACACCTTC. Amino acid sequence: CASSQWGGQNYGYTF.

V gene TRBV30 combines with J gene TRBJ2-6, with unresolved D. This CDR3 spans 14 amino acids. Between the trimmed V and J ends, which lost 2 bases and 4 bases, there was a span of 9 bases. Germline assignment: CDR1 GTSNPN and CDR2 SVGIG (reference sequence). The chain's CDR3 is CAWSHYSGANVLTF. In DNA form, the CDR3 reads TGTGCCTGGAGTCACTATTCCGGGGCCAACGTCCTGACTTTC.

The chain joins TRBV6-6 to TRBJ1-1; tentatively, D is TRBD1 (6 bases). The CDR3 runs to 10 residues. Trimming took 6 bases from V and 11 from J, leaving 10 bases between them. Germline assignment: CDR1 MNHNY and CDR2 SVGAGI (reference sequence). The CDR3 DNA follows: TGTGCCAGCAGCGGGGGGCGGGCTTTCTTT. It is translated as CASSGGRAFF.

The chain recombines TRBV4-1 with TRBJ2-7; maybe TRBD2 (5 bases). The CDR3 has 15 amino acids. The germline V gene encodes CDR1 MGHRA and CDR2 YSYEKL. V was clipped by 0 bases and J by 3 bases, with 12 bases between them. For the CDR3, the DNA is TGCGCCAGCAGCCAAGAATCATTCCGGGACTACGAGCAGTACTTC. Its translation: CASSQESFRDYEQYF.

The genes are TRBV2 and TRBJ2-2; D is unclear. Per the germline V gene, CDR1 is SNHLY and CDR2 is FYNNEI. Trimming took off 5 bases at V and 7 bases at J, with 8 bases between the two ends. The CDR3 totals 12 residues. CDR3 sequence reads: CASSQNGGELFF. The CDR3 DNA is TGTGCCAGCAGTCAGAATGGCGGGGAGCTGTTTTTT. The full variable domain, in which reference TRBV2 and TRBJ2-2 provide the parts outside the CDR3, is EPEVTQTPSHQVTQMGQEVILRCVPISNHLYFYWYRQILGQKVEFLVSFYNNEISEKSEIFDDQFSVERPDGSNFTLKIRSTKLEDSAMYFCASSQNGGELFFGEGSRLTVL.

With regard to this clone: In the same sample, other DNA sequences code for this CDR3. The chain recombines TRBV5-4 with TRBJ2-7; 9 bases match TRBD2. Germline V gives CDR1 SGHNT, CDR2 YYREEE (reference sequence). CDR3 size: 15 residues. Trimming removed 4 bases from V and 2 bases from J; junction bases left unmatched: 7. The CDR3 protein is CASSPSTSGTYEQYF. In nucleotides, the CDR3 is TGTGCCAGCAGCCCTTCGACTAGCGGTACCTACGAGCAGTACTTC. Full variable domain (remainder filled in from reference TRBV5-4 and TRBJ2-7): ETGVTQSPTHLIKTRGQQVTLRCSSQSGHNTVSWYQQALGQGPQFIFQYYREEENGRGNFPPRFSGLQFPNYSSELNVNALELDDSALYLCASSPSTSGTYEQYFGPGTRLTVT.